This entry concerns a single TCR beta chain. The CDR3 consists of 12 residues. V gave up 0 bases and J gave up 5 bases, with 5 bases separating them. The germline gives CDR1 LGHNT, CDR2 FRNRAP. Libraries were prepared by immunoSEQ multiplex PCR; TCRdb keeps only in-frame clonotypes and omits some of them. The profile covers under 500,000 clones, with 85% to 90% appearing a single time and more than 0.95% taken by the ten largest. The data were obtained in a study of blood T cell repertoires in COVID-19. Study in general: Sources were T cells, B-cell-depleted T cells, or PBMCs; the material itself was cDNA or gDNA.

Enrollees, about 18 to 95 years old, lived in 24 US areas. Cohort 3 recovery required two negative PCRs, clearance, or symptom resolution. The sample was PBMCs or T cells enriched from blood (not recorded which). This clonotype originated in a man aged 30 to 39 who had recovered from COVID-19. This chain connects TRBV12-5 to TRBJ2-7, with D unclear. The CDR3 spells CASGLVIDEQYF. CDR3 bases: TGTGCTAGTGGTTTGGTAATCGACGAGCAGTACTTC.